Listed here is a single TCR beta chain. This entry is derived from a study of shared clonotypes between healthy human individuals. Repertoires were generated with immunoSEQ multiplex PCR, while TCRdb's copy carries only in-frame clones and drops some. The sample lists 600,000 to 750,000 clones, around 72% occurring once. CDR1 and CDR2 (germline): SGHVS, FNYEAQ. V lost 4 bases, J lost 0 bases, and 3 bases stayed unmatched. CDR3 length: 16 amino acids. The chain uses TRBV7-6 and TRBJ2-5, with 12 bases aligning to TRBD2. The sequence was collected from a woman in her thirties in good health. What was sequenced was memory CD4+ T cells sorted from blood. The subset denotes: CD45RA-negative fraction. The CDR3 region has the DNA TGTGCCAGCAGCTCCCTAGCGGGGGGGTACCAAGAGACCCAGTACTTC. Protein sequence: CASSSLAGGYQETQYF.